The 11 T cell receptor beta chains presented below share a single source sample, sequenced in a study of CD8 T cells in ankylosing spondylitis (dated by TCRdb to the late 2010s). Libraries were made using 5' RACE. The reads were generated on an Illumina HiSeq 2500. TCRdb handled the public reads itself, with Q25 trimming in fastp and clone calling in MiXCR, and kept productive beta chains. Rows matching on CDR3 protein sequence are summarized as one entry with the most common DNA and genes. The sample table lists some 150,000 distinct CDR3 sequences, roughly 10% of them with a count of one. The ten largest make up about 4% of the sample. Specimen: blood, either unsorted or a sorted T cell fraction (not recorded which). All receptors derive from a female donor with ankylosing spondylitis or in good health (not recorded which).

This clonotype was seen many times. This chain uses TRBV18 with TRBJ1-2; TRBD1 aligns across 9 bases. Germline V gene data show CDR1 as KGHSH and CDR2 as LQKENI. This CDR3 has 18 amino acids. Trimming cost V 2 bases and J 3 bases; bases outside gene matches: 13. CDR3 bases: TGTGCCAGCTCACCATTGGACAGGGGATGGGGTTTCGACTATGGCTACACCTTC. This encodes CASSPLDRGWGFDYGYTF.

This clonotype was counted ten times or more. The chain links TRBV5-1 to TRBJ2-2; 9 positions match TRBD2. V dropped 3 bases and J dropped 7; count of bases not matched to a gene: 10. The CDR3 length is 16 residues. The germline V gene has CDR1 SGHRS and CDR2 YFSETQ. The CDR3 protein is CASSSRVAGANGELFF. CDR3 bases: TGCGCCAGCAGCTCCCGGGTAGCGGGAGCGAACGGGGAGCTGTTTTTT.

There are many counts of this clonotype. The genes are TRBV14 and TRBJ2-6, with D possibly TRBD1 on 6 matching bases. Per the germline V gene, CDR1 is SGHDN and CDR2 is FVKESK. This CDR3 spans 16 amino acids. V gave up 2 bases and J gave up 4 bases, with 12 bases separating them. CDR3 in amino acids: CASSQKQGTGANVLTF. CDR3 bases: TGTGCCAGCAGCCAAAAACAGGGTACAGGGGCCAACGTCCTGACTTTC.

This clonotype was observed many times. J is TRBJ2-7 and V is TRBV7-2; D unresolved. Germline lookup yields CDR1 SGHTA and CDR2 FQGNSA. V lost 4 bases, J lost 3 bases, and 10 bases lay in between. CDR3 length equals 13 residues. Here the CDR3 DNA reads TGTGCCAGCAGCTCCTACTTGGTCTACGAGCAGTACTTC. Its protein product is CASSSYLVYEQYF.

This clonotype has a count of ten or more. The chain carries TRBV4-1 and TRBJ2-1; tentatively, D is TRBD1 or TRBD2 (5 bases each). Germline V gives CDR1 MGHRA, CDR2 YSYEKL. V lost 3 bases and J 5 bases, leaving 17 bases between the germline ends. CDR3 length: 16 residues. CDR3 DNA: TGCGCCAGCAGCCATGGTCTTATCCGGGACCACAATGAGCAGTTCTTC. Translated, it gives CASSHGLIRDHNEQFF.

There are many counts of this clonotype. The gene calls are TRBV20-1 and TRBJ2-7; TRBD2 might be the D (5 bases). Germline CDR1 is DFQATT and CDR2 is SNEGSKA (reference sequence). The CDR3 is 14 amino acids. Trimming stripped 3 bases from V and 2 bases from J, with 14 bases between. The CDR3 spells CSARGEGKAYEQYF. CDR3 coding DNA: TGCAGTGCTAGGGGCGAGGGAAAGGCCTACGAGCAGTACTTC.

This clonotype was seen ten or more times. V and J are TRBV5-1 and TRBJ2-7; D is uncertain. Germline CDR1 reads SGHRS; CDR2 reads YFSETQ. This CDR3 is 12 amino acids long. Trimming left V 4 bases short and J 1 base short, with 6 bases between. The CDR3 DNA reads as TGCGCCAGCAGCACGGATTCCTACGAGCAGTACTTC. Translation: CASSTDSYEQYF.

In its sample, this clonotype was seen many times. The gene calls are TRBV20-1 and TRBJ1-6; 7 nucleotides agree with TRBD1. The CDR3 has 15 amino acids. V trimming: 6 bases; J trimming: 0 bases; junction bases outside the gene matches: 5. Germline CDR1 DFQATT, CDR2 SNEGSKA (reference sequence). The CDR3 DNA reads as TGCAGTGCGTTGCAGGGGGGCTCCTATAATTCACCCCTCCACTTT. It yields the protein CSALQGGSYNSPLHF.

This clonotype was recorded at least ten times. The chain uses TRBV5-1 and TRBJ2-2; TRBD1 might be the D (5 bases). V lost 5 bases and J 2 bases, leaving 13 bases between the germline ends. Germline V gene data show CDR1 as SGHRS and CDR2 as YFSETQ. CDR3 length: 15 amino acids. The CDR3 sequence: CASRETDSNTGELFF. Written as DNA, the CDR3 is TGCGCCAGCAGGGAGACAGATTCTAACACCGGGGAGCTGTTTTTT. Full variable domain (outside the CDR3, taken from reference TRBV5-1 and TRBJ2-2): KAGVTQTPRYLIKTRGQQVTLSCSPISGHRSVSWYQQTPGQGLQFLFEYFSETQRNKGNFPGRFSGRQFSNSRSEMNVSTLELGDSALYLCASRETDSNTGELFFGEGSRLTVL.

The genes are TRBV12-3 or TRBV12-4 and TRBJ2-1, with D maybe TRBD2 (5 bases). The CDR3 sequence is 15 residues long. V lost 6 bases, J lost 6 bases, and 18 bases lay in between. This CDR3 is CASSLGAGSVNEQFF. CDR3 coding DNA: TGTGCCAGCAGCCTTGGCGCGGGTTCAGTCAATGAGCAGTTCTTC.

The chain employs TRBV20-1 and TRBJ2-1; TRBD1 aligns across 10 bases. V was pared by 0 bases and J by 6 bases, with 8 bases of the junction left unmatched. CDR1 is DFQATT and CDR2 is SNEGSKA in the germline V gene (reference sequence). The CDR3 length is 16 residues. The CDR3 bases are TGCAGTGCTAGAGATCCGGGGACAGGGGAGATCAATGAGCAGTTCTTC. Protein product: CSARDPGTGEINEQFF.